The next 32 T cell receptor beta chains were all read from a single sample in a study of blood T cells in healthy people across ages. A sample-barcoded 5' primer and a J-beta primer mix were used in a second PCR of about 6 to 11 cycles. MiXCR, applied by TCRdb to the 5' RACE reads, yields one record per CDR3 protein. Of hundreds of thousands of distinct CDR3 sequences in the sample, about a third were seen once. The sequenced material came from blood. These TCRs come from a woman of 80 years or more in good health.

This clonotype was detected many times. V usage is TRBV12-3 or TRBV12-4 and J usage is TRBJ1-2; no clear D gene. The CDR3 is 15 amino acids. Trimming shortened V by 1 base and J by 1 base, and 10 bases separated the two germline ends. CDR3 sequence: CASSLGNRDNYGYTF. The CDR3 DNA reads as TGTGCCAGCAGTTTAGGGAATAGGGATAACTATGGCTACACCTTC.

In this sample, this clonotype turned up once. This rearrangement joins TRBV29-1 to TRBJ2-1, with TRBD1 as a possible D gene (6 bases). CDR1 is SQVTM, CDR2 ANQGSEA, per germline. The CDR3 is 13 residues long. Trimming left V 5 bases short and J 4 bases short, with 12 bases between. The CDR3 nucleotides are TGCAGCGTTTCTGGGGGCTATTACAATGAGCAGTTCTTC. Encoded protein: CSVSGGYYNEQFF.

The chain recombines TRBV20-1 with TRBJ1-1; D is undetermined. The CDR3 is 13 residues long. Germline CDR1 DFQATT, CDR2 SNEGSKA (reference sequence). V was clipped by 7 bases and J by 1 base, with 13 bases between them. The CDR3 spells CSVRRQENTEAFF. Written as DNA, the CDR3 is TGCAGTGTAAGACGGCAAGAGAACACTGAAGCTTTCTTT.

The chain employs TRBV30 and TRBJ2-1; 11 nucleotides line up with TRBD2. This CDR3 spans 15 amino acids. Germline CDR1 reads GTSNPN; CDR2 reads SVGIG (reference sequence). The trim removed 2 bases at V and 4 bases at J, leaving 4 bases unmatched. DNA for the CDR3: TGTGCCTGGAGTCCGGGACTAGCGGCTTACAATGAGCAGTTCTTC. Its protein product is CAWSPGLAAYNEQFF.

The chain combines TRBV20-1 with TRBJ2-7; 9 bases fit TRBD1. This CDR3 has 15 residues. V gave up 2 bases and J gave up 2 bases; unmatched junction bases: 7. Germline loops: CDR1 DFQATT, CDR2 SNEGSKA (reference sequence). This chain's CDR3 is CSARYPGQGPYEQYF. CDR3 sequence (DNA): TGCAGTGCTAGATACCCGGGACAGGGCCCCTACGAGCAGTACTTC.

Concerning this clonotype itself: A much larger clone differs from this one at a single base, so this may be a read error. V usage is TRBV11-2 and J usage is TRBJ2-3; D might be TRBD2 (6 bases). The CDR3 is 16 amino acids. Deletions cut 8 bases from V and 5 bases from J, with 23 bases between. Germline CDR1 and CDR2: SGHAT and FQNNGV. In DNA form, the CDR3 reads TGTGCCAGCGGCTCCCGGGTCGGCGGGGTGAGAGATACGCAGTATTTT. As protein: CASGSRVGGVRDTQYF.

This clonotype was counted ten times or more. The gene calls are TRBV4-3 and TRBJ1-2; D perhaps matches TRBD1 (6 bases). Trimming took 0 bases from V and 8 from J, leaving 13 bases between them. Germline CDR1 and CDR2: LGHNA and YSLEER. The CDR3 is 14 residues long. The CDR3 DNA follows: TGCGCCAGCAGCCAAGATCGGGGGGCGCAGGGCTACACCTTC. Its translation is CASSQDRGAQGYTF.

The chain carries TRBV5-1 and TRBJ2-1, with TRBD1 identical over 11 bases. The CDR3 sequence is 16 residues long. The germline gives CDR1 SGHRS, CDR2 YFSETQ. V was pared by 2 bases and J by 7 bases, with 8 bases of the junction left unmatched. The DNA of the CDR3 is TGCGCCAGCAGCTTAGAACCGGGACAGGGGGTTAATGAGCAGTTCTTC. It is translated as CASSLEPGQGVNEQFF.

The CDR3 bases are TGTGCCAGCAGCCAAAGTGGACGGACACCGCGCTATGGCTACACCTTC. Protein sequence: CASSQSGRTPRYGYTF. The V and J genes are TRBV4-2 and TRBJ1-2; possible D gene TRBD1, 5 bases. V gave up 2 bases and J gave up 4 bases, with 17 bases separating them. The CDR3 loop spans 16 amino acids. Germline assignment: CDR1 LGHNA and CDR2 YNFKEQ.

The chain employs TRBV2 and TRBJ1-4, with D maybe TRBD1 (6 bases). Per germline, CDR1 SNHLY and CDR2 FYNNEI. V was clipped by 7 bases and J by 10 bases, with 16 bases between them. This CDR3 is built from 13 residues. The CDR3 bases are TGTGCCAGCACCGCCGAAGGCAGGGGAAAACTGTTTTTT. Its protein product is CASTAEGRGKLFF. Variable domain in full (rest from reference TRBV2 and TRBJ1-4): EPEVTQTPSHQVTQMGQEVILRCVPISNHLYFYWYRQILGQKVEFLVSFYNNEISEKSEIFDDQFSVERPDGSNFTLKIRSTKLEDSAMYFCASTAEGRGKLFFGSGTQLSVL.

As regards this clonotype: A much larger clone lies a single base off, so this may be a read error. The CDR3 spells CASSWGGYYNEQYF. DNA of the CDR3: TGTGCCAGCAGTTGGGGCGGGTACTACAATGAGCAGTACTTC. V gene TRBV6-5 combines with J gene TRBJ2-1; D possibly matches TRBD1 or TRBD2 (5 bases each). The DNA end favors TRBJ2-7, so the J call may be wrong. This CDR3 is built from 14 residues. Germline V gene data show CDR1 as MNHEY and CDR2 as SVGAGI.

This clonotype was recorded only once. The chain couples TRBV29-1 to TRBJ2-4; TRBD2 aligns across 10 bases. The DNA end favors TRBJ2-7, so the J call may be wrong. The CDR3 contains 14 residues. Germline V gene lookup returns CDR1 SQVTM and CDR2 ANQGSEA. Written as DNA, the CDR3 is TGCAGCGTTGGGGGCCTAGCGGGAGCCTACGAGCAGTACTTC. Its protein product is CSVGGLAGAYEQYF.

This clonotype was picked up a small number of times. In DNA form, the CDR3 reads TGTGCCAGTACCTCCCGGACAGCGGCAAATGGCTACACCTTC. Residues: CASTSRTAANGYTF. V usage is TRBV19 and J usage is TRBJ1-2, with D possibly TRBD1 on 6 matching bases. The CDR3 has 14 residues. Deletions cut 7 bases from V and 6 bases from J, with 18 bases between. Germline CDR1 is LNHDA and CDR2 is SQIVND (reference sequence).

The chain combines TRBV7-7 with TRBJ2-5; 7 bases are shared with TRBD1. The CDR3 has 14 residues. V lost 4 bases to trimming and J lost 4 bases; unmatched junction nucleotides: 6. In germline, CDR1 is SSHAT, CDR2 FNYEAQ (reference sequence). CDR3 residues: CASSYRQGSETQYF. The CDR3 DNA reads as TGTGCCAGCAGCTACCGACAGGGATCAGAGACCCAGTACTTC. Full variable domain (outside the CDR3, taken from reference TRBV7-7 and TRBJ2-5): GAGVSQSPRYKVTKRGQDVTLRCDPISSHATLYWYQQALGQGPEFLTYFNYEAQPDKSGLPSDRFSAERPEGSISTLTIQRTEQRDSAMYRCASSYRQGSETQYFGPGTRLLVL.

In this sample, this clonotype turned up many times. V gene TRBV10-3 combines with J gene TRBJ1-2, with TRBD1 identical over 8 bases. The V gene's germline CDR1 is ENHRY and CDR2 SYGVKD. The V gene end was trimmed by 5 bases and the J gene end by 3 bases; junction bases not matched to a gene: 5. The CDR3 length is 14 residues. DNA of the CDR3: TGTGCCATCAGTCCAGGGGGCAATGACTATGGCTACACCTTC. Protein sequence: CAISPGGNDYGYTF.

In this sample, this clonotype turned up many times. V gene TRBV25-1 combines with J gene TRBJ1-5; D not resolved. CDR1 MGHDK and CDR2 SYGVNS come from the germline V gene. V was shortened by 3 bases and J by 9 bases, with 9 bases between the two germline ends. This CDR3 is 12 amino acids long. The CDR3 bases are TGTGCCAGCAGTGAGCACCGGGGGCCCCAGCATTTT. Translating gives CASSEHRGPQHF.

Many counts were recorded for this clonotype. The chain carries TRBV14 and TRBJ1-2; 10 bases are a match to TRBD1. J gave up 5 bases and V 0 bases, and 3 bases lay outside the gene matches. CDR1 SGHDN and CDR2 FVKESK come from the germline V gene. The CDR3 spans 15 residues. The CDR3 loop is CASSQERTGGYGYTF. DNA for the CDR3: TGTGCCAGCAGCCAAGAAAGGACAGGGGGTTATGGCTACACCTTC.

This clonotype was detected ten times or more. This chain links TRBV12-3 or TRBV12-4 with TRBJ2-1; 7 nucleotides match TRBD1. This CDR3 region has 15 residues. V dropped 6 bases and J dropped 0; count of bases not matched to a gene: 5. The CDR3 loop is CASRAGTDSYNEQFF. The CDR3 nucleotides read TGTGCCAGCAGAGCCGGGACAGACTCCTACAATGAGCAGTTCTTC.

This clonotype has at least ten counts. V gene TRBV7-3 combines with J gene TRBJ2-5; TRBD2 matches 7 bases. The V gene's germline CDR1 is SGHTA and CDR2 FQGTGA. This CDR3 spans 15 amino acids. The trim removed 1 base at V and 5 bases at J, leaving 7 bases unmatched. Here the CDR3 DNA reads TGTGCCAGCAGCTTAATCGGGGGAGGGTACGAGACCCAGTACTTC. It codes for CASSLIGGGYETQYF. The full variable domain, rest sourced from reference TRBV7-3 and TRBJ2-5, is GAGVSQTPSNKVTEKGKYVELRCDPISGHTALYWYRQSLGQGPEFLIYFQGTGAADDSGLPNDRFFAVRPEGSVSTLKIQRTERGDSAVYLCASSLIGGGYETQYFGPGTRLLVL.

This clonotype was recorded at least ten times. The V and J genes are TRBV24-1 and TRBJ2-3; D is undetermined. The germline gives CDR1 KGHDR, CDR2 SFDVKD. The V and J ends lost 3 bases and 8 bases respectively, with 11 bases between them. The CDR3 is 13 residues long. The CDR3 sequence is CATSDPAVPTQYF. CDR3 bases: TGTGCCACCAGTGATCCTGCAGTTCCTACGCAGTATTTT.

This clonotype has a handful of counts. This sequence joins TRBV5-1 and TRBJ1-4; 8 nucleotides align to TRBD1. The length of the CDR3 is 15 residues. Trimming at V came to 1 base and at J to 8 bases, leaving 7 bases not matched to a gene. Germline assignment: CDR1 SGHRS and CDR2 YFSETQ. This CDR3 is CASSLKGTGGEKLFF. Written as DNA, the CDR3 is TGCGCCAGCAGCTTGAAGGGGACAGGTGGCGAAAAACTGTTTTTT.

A few counts support this clonotype. The J gene is TRBJ1-6, the V gene TRBV27; D unclear. V was trimmed by 3 bases and J by 8 bases, leaving 11 bases between them. CDR1 and CDR2 (germline): MNHEY, SMNVEV (reference sequence). The CDR3 is 14 residues long. The CDR3 sequence: CASSFLGSDSPLHF. CDR3 sequence (DNA): TGTGCCAGCAGTTTTTTGGGATCCGATTCACCCCTCCACTTT.

This clonotype was observed many times. CDR3: CASSSITSGDSTDTQYF. CDR3 DNA sequence: TGTGCCAGCAGTTCAATTACTAGCGGCGATAGCACAGATACGCAGTATTTT. The chain carries TRBV28 and TRBJ2-3; 8 nucleotides align to TRBD2. J was trimmed by 0 bases and V by 4 bases; bases with no gene match: 9. The CDR3 contains 17 residues. Germline assignment: CDR1 MDHEN and CDR2 SYDVKM.

This clonotype was detected a few times. The V and J genes are TRBV30 and TRBJ1-2; D might be TRBD1 (6 bases). Looked up from germline, CDR1 is GTSNPN and CDR2 is SVGIG (reference sequence). The CDR3 covers 16 residues. Trimming took 1 base from V and 0 from J, leaving 15 bases between them. CDR3 amino acids: CAWSGQIGTPNYGYTF. In DNA, the CDR3 is TGTGCCTGGAGTGGACAGATCGGGACACCTAACTATGGCTACACCTTC.

This clonotype was counted ten times or more. The CDR3 sequence is CASSLVSGPLREQYF. CDR3 bases: TGTGCCAGCAGCTTAGTTTCAGGGCCCCTCAGAGAGCAGTACTTC. The chain couples TRBV7-9 to TRBJ2-7; D perhaps matches TRBD1 (5 bases). CDR3 length: 15 residues. The germline CDR1 and CDR2 sequences are SEHNR and FQNEAQ (reference sequence). V was shortened by 1 base and J by 7 bases, with 17 bases between the two germline ends.

Many counts were recorded for this clonotype. In nucleotides, the CDR3 is TGTGCCAGCAGCCCAGCCGTGCGAGCTAGCGGGGGGCAAGAGACCCAGTACTTC. Its protein product is CASSPAVRASGGQETQYF. This chain connects TRBV9 to TRBJ2-5; 11 positions agree with TRBD2. The V and J ends lost 4 bases and 2 bases, in that order; junction bases with no gene match: 13. There are 18 residues in the CDR3. Germline V gene sequence: CDR1 SGDLS, CDR2 YYNGEE.

Many counts were recorded for this clonotype. The rearrangement joins TRBV20-1 to TRBJ2-1; 9 positions agree with TRBD2. The CDR3 is 16 residues long. J lost 7 bases, V lost 6 bases, and 16 bases had no gene match. Germline loops: CDR1 DFQATT, CDR2 SNEGSKA (reference sequence). The CDR3 sequence: CSAARTGTSLRNEQFF. The CDR3 bases are TGCAGTGCCGCCAGAACCGGGACTAGCTTGCGAAATGAGCAGTTCTTC.

This rearrangement joins TRBV7-2 to TRBJ2-5; the D is unclear. The germline CDR1 and CDR2 sequences are SGHTA and FQGNSA. This CDR3 contains 15 residues. The V gene lost 2 bases and the J gene lost 1 base, with 11 bases spanning the gap. The CDR3: CASSLNLGSQETQYF. The CDR3 DNA follows: TGTGCCAGCAGCTTAAACCTCGGCAGCCAAGAGACCCAGTACTTC. The complete variable domain, with remaining parts taken from reference TRBV7-2 and TRBJ2-5, reads GAGVSQSPSNKVTEKGKDVELRCDPISGHTALYWYRQSLGQGLEFLIYFQGNSAPDKSGLPSDRFSAERTGGSVSTLTIQRTQQEDSAVYLCASSLNLGSQETQYFGPGTRLLVL.

V and J are TRBV2 and TRBJ1-2; maybe TRBD1 (6 bases). Germline CDR1 SNHLY, CDR2 FYNNEI. With 1 base removed from V and 0 bases from J, the gap between germline ends came to 15 bases. This CDR3 is 17 amino acids long. CDR3 amino acids: CASSEDVAAGANYGYTF. The CDR3 DNA follows: TGTGCCAGCAGTGAAGATGTCGCGGCAGGGGCTAACTATGGCTACACCTTC.

J is TRBJ1-5 and V is TRBV19; D unclear. The CDR3 length is 13 residues. From germline, CDR1 is LNHDA and CDR2 SQIVND (reference sequence). DNA of the CDR3: TGTGCAGCGGCCATCGGGCTTGCTCAGCCCCAGCATTTT. Translating gives CAAAIGLAQPQHF.

This rearrangement joins TRBV6-1 to TRBJ1-3, with D uncertain. V lost 1 base and J lost 0, with 13 bases in between. Germline values: CDR1 MNHNS, CDR2 SASEGT. This CDR3 is 17 amino acids long. CDR3 sequence reads: CASSEVRPAYSGNTIYF. The CDR3 region has the DNA TGTGCCAGCAGTGAAGTACGGCCGGCTTACTCTGGAAACACCATATATTTT.

Worth noting for this clonotype: With a much larger clone just one base away, this may be a read error. V gene TRBV10-3 combines with J gene TRBJ2-1; 9 bases align to TRBD1. V lost 6 bases, J lost 6 bases, and 6 bases stayed unmatched. Per germline, CDR1 ENHRY and CDR2 SYGVKD. The CDR3 runs to 14 residues. CDR3: CAIRERTGANEQFF. CDR3 DNA: TGTGCCATCAGGGAGCGGACAGGGGCCAATGAGCAGTTCTTC.